This T cell receptor beta chain originates from a study of T cell responses to AZD1222 COVID-19 vaccine. Notes on the study in general: Spike-wide coverage was observed for vaccine-associated CD4 TCRs, with dominant responses at 160-218 and 743-854. White British people made up most donors, females outnumbered males, and clonal diversity was possibly underestimated. Seropositive AZD1222 recipients at baseline numbered only six or seven.

The CDR3 spans 19 residues. Germline V gives CDR1 MGHRA, CDR2 YSYEKL. The V and J ends lost 0 bases and 0 bases, in that order; junction bases with no gene match: 8. The table came from immunoSEQ multiplex PCR; TCRdb's copy has only in-frame clones and leaves some out. Of about 130,000 clones listed, 88% are singletons. On this clone: No antigen is known for it.

The rearrangement joins TRBV4-1 to TRBJ2-1; TRBD2 matches at 10 bases. Sample: peripheral blood, taken on day 0 of MenACWY control vaccination. The receptor comes from an adult in good health. CDR3 sequence (DNA): TGCGCCAGCAGCCAAGAGCCCGGGACTAGCGTTTCCTCCTACAATGAGCAGTTCTTC. It yields the protein CASSQEPGTSVSSYNEQFF.